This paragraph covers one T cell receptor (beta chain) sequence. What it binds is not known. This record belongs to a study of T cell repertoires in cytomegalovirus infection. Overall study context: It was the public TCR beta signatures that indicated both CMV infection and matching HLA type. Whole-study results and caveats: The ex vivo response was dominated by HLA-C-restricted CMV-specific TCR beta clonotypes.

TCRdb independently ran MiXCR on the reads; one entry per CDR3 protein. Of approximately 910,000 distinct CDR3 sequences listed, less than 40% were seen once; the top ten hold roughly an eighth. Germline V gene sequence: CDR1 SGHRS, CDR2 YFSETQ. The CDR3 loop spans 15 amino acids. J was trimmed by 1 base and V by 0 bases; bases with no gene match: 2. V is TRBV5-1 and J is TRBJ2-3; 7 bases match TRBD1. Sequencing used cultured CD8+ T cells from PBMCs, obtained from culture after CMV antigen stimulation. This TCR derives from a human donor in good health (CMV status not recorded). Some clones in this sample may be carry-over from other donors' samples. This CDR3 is CASSLGQGRTDTQYF. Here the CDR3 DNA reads TGCGCCAGCAGCTTGGGACAGGGCCGCACAGATACGCAGTATTTT.